The clone carrying this T cell receptor (beta chain) was counted a few times. Its antigen remains unknown. The source of the sample is a study of T cell repertoires in cytomegalovirus infection. Whole-study context: Public TCR beta signatures marked donors with CMV infection and the matching HLA.

The CDR3 has 15 amino acids. V was shortened by 1 base and J by 5 bases, with 12 bases between the two germline ends. CDR1 is LGHNA, CDR2 YSLEER, per germline. General observations from the study: CMV-specific TCR beta clonotypes restricted by HLA-C were the ones dominating the ex vivo response.

TCRdb re-called the reads through MiXCR, storing one row per CDR3 protein. The sample has around 170,000 distinct CDR3 sequences; around 14% are singletons. Sequenced sample: PBMCs. The genes are TRBV4-3 and TRBJ2-1; weak D call: TRBD2 (6 bases). The clonotype comes from a human donor in good health (CMV status not recorded). Some clones in this sample may be carry-over from other donors' samples. CDR3 residues: CASSQAGEPNNEQFF. The DNA of the CDR3 is TGCGCCAGCAGCCAAGCGGGGGAACCGAACAATGAGCAGTTCTTC.